The subject of this entry is one T cell receptor (beta chain). Its matching antigen is unknown. Trimming stripped 5 bases from V and 5 bases from J, with 12 bases between. The germline V gene has CDR1 MGHDK and CDR2 SYGVNS. The CDR3 loop spans 13 amino acids. Clones were sequenced by immunoSEQ multiplex PCR, and TCRdb holds only the in-frame ones, with some missing. Among some 190,000 clones, more than 80% were seen once, and the ten largest hold about 6.9%. This sample is drawn from a study of T cell responses to AZD1222 COVID-19 vaccine. The study, taken as a whole, reports: Regions 160-218 and 743-854 dominated among vaccine-associated CD4 TCRs spanning spike. Elevations in Spike-specific TCR breadth and depth followed administration of two AZD1222 doses. In the spike-specific TCR repertoire, nearly half reportedly target unmutated variant regions. Donors in the cohort were predominantly white British and more often female, and clonal diversity was possibly underestimated.

The receptor was derived from an adult in good health. The chain uses TRBV25-1 and TRBJ2-5; a possible D gene is TRBD2 (6 bases). Sequenced material: peripheral blood, taken on day 0 of AZD1222 vaccination. The CDR3 DNA reads TGTGCCAGCAGTTCACGGGAGAGGGAGACCCAGTACTTC. Residues: CASSSRERETQYF.